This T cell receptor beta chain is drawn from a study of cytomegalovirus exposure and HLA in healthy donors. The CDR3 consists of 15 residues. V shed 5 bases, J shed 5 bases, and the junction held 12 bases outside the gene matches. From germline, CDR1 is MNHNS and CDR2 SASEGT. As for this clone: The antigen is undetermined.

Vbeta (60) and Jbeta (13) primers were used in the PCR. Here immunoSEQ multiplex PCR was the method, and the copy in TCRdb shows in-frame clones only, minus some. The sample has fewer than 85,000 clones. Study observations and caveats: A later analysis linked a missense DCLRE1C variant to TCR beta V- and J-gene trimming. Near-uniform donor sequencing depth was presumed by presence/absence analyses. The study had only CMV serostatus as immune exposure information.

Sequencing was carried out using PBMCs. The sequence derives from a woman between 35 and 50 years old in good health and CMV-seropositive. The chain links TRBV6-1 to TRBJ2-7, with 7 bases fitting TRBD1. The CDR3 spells CASSFNPGTAHEQYF. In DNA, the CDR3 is TGTGCCAGCAGTTTTAACCCCGGGACAGCGCACGAGCAGTACTTC.